One T cell receptor (beta chain) is described in this entry. What it binds is not known. Sequenced with the Oncomine TCR Beta short-read assay was DNA taken from cultured CD4+ T cells. From CD4+ T cells that had been cultured, genomic DNA was extracted. Via MiXCR, TCRdb re-called the PCR reads, giving one row per CDR3 protein. The sample lists approximately 9,600 distinct CDR3 sequences, approximately 51% occurring once. The record originates from a study of vaccination and CD4 T cells after COVID-19. Regarding treatment: approximately 9-day PBMC culture with coronavirus spike peptide pools or control peptides (ViraFEST assay). The unexposed donor gave CD4+ T cells before the COVID-19 pandemic (2011-2018). Culture of under 2.5 million PBMCs per well took place with approximately 9 IU/ml IL-2 and approximately 11 ug/ml peptide pools. With 4 bases clipped from V and 4 bases from J, the junction kept 6 bases outside the gene matches. This CDR3 has 14 residues. Germline CDR1 and CDR2: LNHDA and SQIVND (reference sequence).

The sequence was collected from a human donor in good health. Sample: CD4+ T cells from blood, cultured in vitro. The chain joins TRBV19 to TRBJ1-2; 7 bases match TRBD1. As DNA, the CDR3 is TGTGCCAGTAGTACCGACAGGGAAGGCTATGGCTACACCTTC. Residues: CASSTDREGYGYTF.